The 22 T cell receptor beta chains reported below all come from one sample, sequenced in a study of T cells in Graves' hyperthyroidism and ophthalmopathy. The CDR3 regions of TCR beta were amplified from RNA transcripts. HTBI primers were employed in a first-round RT-PCR of the TCR CDR3. Using its own MiXCR run on the multiplex PCR reads, TCRdb lists one record per CDR3 protein. Of hundreds of thousands of distinct CDR3 sequences listed, 45% are singletons. Sequenced input: peripheral blood or thyroid tissue (not recorded which). The receptor set was obtained from an adult man with Graves' disease, either hyperthyroidism or ophthalmopathy (not recorded which).

The chain has TRBV19 and TRBJ2-2, with TRBD1 identical over 7 bases. With 9 bases clipped from V and 5 bases from J, the junction kept 9 bases outside the gene matches. This CDR3 comprises 14 residues. Per the germline V gene, CDR1 is LNHDA and CDR2 is SQIVND (reference sequence). CDR3 loop: CASSPTGRTGELFF. The CDR3 coding sequence is TGTGCCAGCAGTCCGACAGGGCGAACCGGGGAGCTGTTTTTT.

This clonotype showed up just a few times. CDR3 sequence reads: CASSWDRGKGSPQHF. CDR3 DNA sequence: TGTGCCAGCAGCTGGGACAGGGGCAAGGGCAGCCCCCAGCATTTT. This sequence joins TRBV7-9 and TRBJ1-5; 10 bases map to TRBD1. This CDR3 is built from 15 residues. Trimming took 4 bases from V and 10 from J; bases not matched to a gene: 10. Germline CDR1 and CDR2: SEHNR and FQNEAQ (reference sequence). Variable domain in full (rest from reference TRBV7-9 and TRBJ1-5): DTGVSQNPRHKITKRGQNVTFRCDPISEHNRLYWYRQTLGQGPEFLTYFQNEAQLEKSRLLSDRFSAERPKGSFSTLEIQRTEQGDSAMYLCASSWDRGKGSPQHFGDGTRLSIL.

A single count supports this clonotype. The chain combines TRBV10-3 with TRBJ1-1, with D possibly being TRBD1 (5 bases). V dropped 6 bases and J dropped 11 bases, with 19 bases sitting between them. Germline assignment: CDR1 ENHRY and CDR2 SYGVKD. The CDR3 length is 13 residues. The CDR3 sequence: CAISPGTESMAFF. The CDR3 region has the DNA TGTGCCATCAGCCCCGGGACGGAATCTATGGCTTTCTTT.

At least ten counts were recorded for this clonotype. This chain uses TRBV10-3 with TRBJ1-5; D remains unclear. Germline loops: CDR1 ENHRY, CDR2 SYGVKD. V gave up 5 bases and J gave up 0 bases, with 8 bases separating them. This CDR3 spans 14 amino acids. As DNA, the CDR3 is TGTGCCATCAGTACAGAAAATAGCAATCAGCCCCAGCATTTT. Encoded protein: CAISTENSNQPQHF.

This clonotype was seen at least ten times. A read error may produce the germline difference seen at one junction end. The chain recombines TRBV7-7 with TRBJ2-5; 9 bases agree with TRBD1. The CDR3 has 14 residues. Germline loops: CDR1 SSHAT, CDR2 FNYEAQ (reference sequence). In DNA form, the CDR3 reads TGTGCTAGCAGCCCAGGGACAGGGAGTGAGACCCAGTACTTC. It translates to CASSPGTGSETQYF.

The chain has TRBV19 and TRBJ2-6; no clear D. The germline gives CDR1 LNHDA, CDR2 SQIVND (reference sequence). CDR3 length: 15 residues. The V and J ends lost 3 bases and 2 bases respectively, with 8 bases between them. CDR3 DNA: TGTGCCAGTAGTATGAAAGAGGCTGGGGCCAACGTCCTGACTTTC. The encoded protein is CASSMKEAGANVLTF.

A few counts support this clonotype. The chain carries TRBV5-6 and TRBJ1-5; maybe TRBD1 (6 bases). Trimming took 2 bases from V and 1 from J, leaving 13 bases between them. The CDR3 contains 16 residues. Germline CDR1 is SGHDT and CDR2 is YYEEEE. Here the CDR3 reads CASSFYRDTSNQPQHF. The CDR3 DNA reads as TGTGCCAGCAGCTTTTACCGGGACACCAGCAATCAGCCCCAGCATTTT. The variable domain in full, with the rest retrieved from reference TRBV5-6 and TRBJ1-5, is DAGVTQSPTHLIKTRGQQVTLRCSPKSGHDTVSWYQQALGQGPQFIFQYYEEEERQRGNFPDRFSGHQFPNYSSELNVNALLLGDSALYLCASSFYRDTSNQPQHFGDGTRLSIL.

This clonotype was seen many times. The rearrangement joins TRBV7-9 to TRBJ1-5; TRBD1 agrees at 11 bases. V gave up 3 bases and J gave up 14 bases; unmatched junction bases: 9. The germline gives CDR1 SEHNR, CDR2 FQNEAQ (reference sequence). The CDR3 is 14 amino acids. The CDR3: CASSFRDRGDYEHF. CDR3 in DNA: TGTGCCAGCAGCTTCCGGGACAGGGGGGACTACGAGCATTTT. The full variable domain, completed using reference TRBV7-9 and TRBJ1-5, is DTGVSQNPRHKITKRGQNVTFRCDPISEHNRLYWYRQTLGQGPEFLTYFQNEAQLEKSRLLSDRFSAERPKGSFSTLEIQRTEQGDSAMYLCASSFRDRGDYEHFGDGTRLSIL.

This clonotype occurred a few times. This CDR3 reads CASSSHPRGAYEQYF. The CDR3 coding sequence is TGCGCCAGCAGCTCGCACCCAAGGGGGGCCTACGAGCAGTACTTC. The J gene is TRBJ2-7, the V gene TRBV5-1; D tentatively fits TRBD1 or TRBD2 (6 bases each). Per germline, CDR1 SGHRS and CDR2 YFSETQ. The CDR3 has 15 amino acids. Trimming cost V 3 bases and J 2 bases, with 15 bases left between them.

The chain combines TRBV7-9 with TRBJ2-2; 7 nucleotides align to TRBD1. The germline CDR1 and CDR2 sequences are SEHNR and FQNEAQ (reference sequence). The J segment lost 3 bases and the V segment lost 5 bases, leaving 6 bases of the junction unmatched. This CDR3 is 15 amino acids long. The CDR3 reads CASSPTGVDTGELFF. DNA for the CDR3: TGTGCCAGCAGCCCTACAGGGGTCGACACCGGGGAGCTGTTTTTT.

This clonotype was recorded many times. Being one base from a much bigger clone, this may be a read error. This sequence joins TRBV6-5 and TRBJ1-3; unclear D gene. Germline V gene lookup returns CDR1 MNHEY and CDR2 SVGAGI. Trimming removed 5 bases at V and 0 bases at J, with 5 bases between. The CDR3 loop spans 13 amino acids. DNA for the CDR3: TGTGCCAGCAGTGAGAACTCTGGAAACACCATATATTTT. It yields the protein CASSENSGNTIYF.

The sample holds a few counts of this clonotype. One junction end does not reproduce the germline sequence, and a read error may be involved. J is TRBJ1-1 and V is TRBV6-6; 7 bases line up with TRBD1. This CDR3 contains 14 residues. Germline V gene data show CDR1 as MNHNY and CDR2 as SVGAGI (reference sequence). The CDR3 loop is CASSHGTANTKAFF. The CDR3 DNA reads as TGTGCCAGCAGCCACGGGACAGCTAACACTAAAGCTTTCTTT.

This clonotype was picked up a small number of times. The rearrangement uses TRBV29-1 and TRBJ1-2; D unresolved. This CDR3 is built from 13 residues. With 8 bases removed from V and 7 bases from J, the gap between germline ends came to 20 bases. CDR1 and CDR2 from the germline V gene are SQVTM and ANQGSEA. CDR3 in amino acids: CSSQQVDSGGYTF. The CDR3 DNA is TGCAGCAGCCAGCAGGTCGATTCTGGTGGCTACACCTTC.

There are many counts of this clonotype. This chain joins TRBV29-1 and TRBJ1-5; 7 nucleotides match TRBD1. This CDR3 region has 13 residues. Trimming cost V 4 bases and J 5 bases; bases outside gene matches: 5. The germline gives CDR1 SQVTM, CDR2 ANQGSEA. CDR3 protein: CSVAHRGDQPQHF. In nucleotides, the CDR3 is TGCAGCGTTGCCCACAGGGGTGATCAGCCCCAGCATTTT.

The rearrangement links TRBV20-1 to TRBJ1-2, with TRBD1 as a possible D gene (5 bases). Germline CDR1 DFQATT, CDR2 SNEGSKA (reference sequence). The CDR3 has 13 residues. Trimming removed 7 bases from V and 0 bases from J, with 12 bases in between. Written as DNA, the CDR3 is TGCAGTGTTAGGGGCCGAGCTAACTATGGCTACACCTTC. Its protein product is CSVRGRANYGYTF.

This clonotype showed up many times. V and J are TRBV7-3 and TRBJ2-7; maybe TRBD2 (6 bases). Between the trimmed V and J ends, which lost 5 bases and 3 bases, there was a span of 17 bases. Germline CDR1 and CDR2: SGHTA and FQGTGA. This CDR3 has 15 residues. This chain's CDR3 is CASSPAGRRDYEQYF. The CDR3 region has the DNA TGTGCCAGCAGCCCTGCGGGGCGGCGAGACTACGAGCAGTACTTC.

In its sample, this clonotype was seen many times. The J gene is TRBJ1-5, the V gene TRBV29-1; 8 bases map to TRBD1. Germline values: CDR1 SQVTM, CDR2 ANQGSEA. The CDR3 runs to 12 residues. V was pared by 7 bases and J by 4 bases, with 3 bases of the junction left unmatched. In DNA form, the CDR3 reads TGCAGCGCCCGGACAGGGAATCAGCCCCAGCATTTT. Translation gives CSARTGNQPQHF.

Concerning this clonotype itself: One end of the junction does not line up with germline, which may come from a read error. The chain joins TRBV2 to TRBJ2-3; TRBD2 matches at 9 bases. Germline V gene sequence: CDR1 SNHLY, CDR2 FYNNEI. This CDR3 is built from 14 residues. The CDR3 nucleotides are TGTGCCAGCGGATTGACTAGCGGTACAGGTACGCAGTATTTT. It specifies CASGLTSGTGTQYF.

This clonotype was counted at least ten times. V gene TRBV7-9 combines with J gene TRBJ1-2; TRBD1 matches at 9 bases. CDR1 is SEHNR, CDR2 FQNEAQ, per germline (reference sequence). This CDR3 is built from 13 residues. The junction had 2 bases not matched to a gene; V was cut back by 3 bases and J by 6 bases. CDR3 region: CASSFGTGNGYTF. The CDR3 nucleotides are TGTGCCAGCAGCTTCGGGACAGGGAATGGCTACACCTTC.

This clonotype appeared once. The rearrangement links TRBV20-1 to TRBJ2-5, with D perhaps matching TRBD2 (6 bases). Trimming shortened V by 3 bases and J by 5 bases, and 16 bases separated the two germline ends. The germline V gene has CDR1 DFQATT and CDR2 SNEGSKA (reference sequence). CDR3 length: 14 amino acids. The CDR3 DNA is TGCAGTGCTAGCGGGGGACTTGGAGGCGAGACCCAGTACTTC. Its protein product is CSASGGLGGETQYF.

This chain joins TRBV6-2 or TRBV6-3 and TRBJ2-6; D is uncertain. CDR1 MNHEY and CDR2 SVGEGT come from the germline V gene. The CDR3 is 15 residues long. Trimming removed 4 bases at V and 2 bases at J, with 9 bases between. CDR3 DNA sequence: TGTGCCAGCAGTTGGATAGGGACTGGGGCCAACGTCCTGACTTTC. It encodes CASSWIGTGANVLTF.

This clonotype has a count of ten or more. V is TRBV20-1 and J is TRBJ1-5; D unclear. CDR3 length equals 17 residues. Germline CDR1 and CDR2: DFQATT and SNEGSKA (reference sequence). V was cut by 3 bases and J by 4 bases, with 22 bases left in between. The CDR3: CSASSLSGRSSNQPQHF. CDR3 bases: TGCAGTGCTAGTAGTCTCTCGGGGAGGTCGTCGAATCAGCCCCAGCATTTT.